The next 5 T cell receptor beta chains were all read from a single sample in a study of cytomegalovirus exposure and HLA in healthy donors. With 60 Vbeta and 13 Jbeta primers, the PCR was carried out. The table came from immunoSEQ multiplex PCR; TCRdb's copy has only in-frame clones and leaves some out. The table lists some 120,000 clones. The sequenced sample was PBMCs. These TCRs come from a man between 18 and 29 years old in good health and CMV-seronegative.

V usage is TRBV9 and J usage is TRBJ2-1; D possibly corresponds to TRBD2 (6 bases). The V end lost 4 bases, the J end lost 10 bases, and 15 bases lay between the germline ends. The germline CDR1 and CDR2 sequences are SGDLS and YYNGEE. There are 13 residues in the CDR3. The CDR3 nucleotides read TGTGCCAGCAGCCCCGGGACTTTCCCGGAGCAGTTCTTC. Residues: CASSPGTFPEQFF.

The chain carries TRBV9 and TRBJ2-7; TRBD1 might be the D (6 bases). Germline V gene lookup returns CDR1 SGDLS and CDR2 YYNGEE. Between the trimmed V and J ends, which lost 0 bases and 2 bases, there was a span of 24 bases. This CDR3 region has 19 residues. The CDR3 loop reads CASSVAHLSTAGETYEQYF. CDR3 sequence (DNA): TGTGCCAGCAGCGTAGCCCACCTATCTACGGCAGGGGAGACCTACGAGCAGTACTTC.

This rearrangement joins TRBV6-1 to TRBJ1-1, with TRBD1 matching 9 bases. Germline V gene data show CDR1 as MNHNS and CDR2 as SASEGT. This CDR3 comprises 17 residues. V lost 1 base and J lost 0; bases outside the gene matches: 6. As DNA, the CDR3 is TGTGCCAGCAGTGAAGGAGAAACAGGGGGCTTGAACACTGAAGCTTTCTTT. It translates to CASSEGETGGLNTEAFF.

CDR3 DNA: TGTGCCAGCAGATGGGACACCCAAGAGACCCAGTACTTC. Protein product: CASRWDTQETQYF. The chain has TRBV28 and TRBJ2-5; a possible D gene is TRBD1 (6 bases). Germline V gene data show CDR1 as MDHEN and CDR2 as SYDVKM. Trimming cost V 6 bases and J 1 base, with 9 bases left between them. This CDR3 has 13 amino acids.

V gene TRBV30 combines with J gene TRBJ2-7; TRBD1 aligns across 9 bases. The junction had 10 bases not matched to a gene; V was cut back by 8 bases and J by 8 bases. The CDR3 contains 12 residues. Germline V gene data show CDR1 as GTSNPN and CDR2 as SVGIG (reference sequence). The CDR3 sequence: CARGGQGIQQYF. Here the CDR3 DNA reads TGTGCCCGCGGTGGACAGGGGATCCAGCAGTACTTC.